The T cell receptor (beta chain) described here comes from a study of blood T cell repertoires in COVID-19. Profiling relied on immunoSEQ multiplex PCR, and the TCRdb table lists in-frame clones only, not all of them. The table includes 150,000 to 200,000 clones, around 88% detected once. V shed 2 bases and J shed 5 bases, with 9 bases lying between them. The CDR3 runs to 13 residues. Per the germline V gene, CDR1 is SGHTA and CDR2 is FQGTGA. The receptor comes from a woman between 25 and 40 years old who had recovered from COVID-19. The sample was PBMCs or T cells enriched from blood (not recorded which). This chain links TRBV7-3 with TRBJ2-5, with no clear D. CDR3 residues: CASSLFESETQYF. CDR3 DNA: TGTGCCAGCAGCTTATTTGAGTCGGAGACCCAGTACTTC.